What follows are 6 T cell receptor beta chains derived from one specimen sequenced in a study of identical twins. TCRdb analysed the 5' RACE reads with MiXCR anew, one entry per CDR3 protein. The sample yields more than 1.5 million distinct CDR3 sequences, around 33% seen once. The specimen was cord blood. These receptors came from a newborn girl in good health.

This clonotype has at least ten counts. At one boundary the junction diverges from the germline segment, which might be a read error. The J gene is TRBJ2-5, the V gene TRBV7-2, with D perhaps matching TRBD1 (6 bases). Germline CDR1 SGHTA, CDR2 FQGNSA. The CDR3 sequence is 14 residues long. CDR3 nucleotide sequence: TGCGCCAGCAGCTTGGACAGCGTCCAAGAGACCCAGTACTTC. Amino acids: CASSLDSVQETQYF.

The chain couples TRBV10-3 to TRBJ2-2, with 8 bases lining up with TRBD1. J gave up 3 bases and V 3 bases, and 3 bases lay outside the gene matches. Germline values: CDR1 ENHRY, CDR2 SYGVKD. This CDR3 is 15 amino acids long. In nucleotides, the CDR3 is TGTGCCATCAGTGACAGGGGGCTTGACACCGGGGAGCTGTTTTTT. This encodes CAISDRGLDTGELFF.

In its sample, this clonotype was seen many times. The CDR3 protein is CSVEWGAGYTF. CDR3 DNA: TGCAGCGTTGAATGGGGAGCTGGCTACACCTTC. The chain combines TRBV29-1 with TRBJ1-2; no firm D call. Germline V gene sequence: CDR1 SQVTM, CDR2 ANQGSEA. Trimming took off 2 bases at V and 7 bases at J, with 8 bases between the two ends. The CDR3 runs 11 residues.

The chain links TRBV6-1 to TRBJ1-4; D unclear. Per germline, CDR1 MNHNS and CDR2 SASEGT. V lost 6 bases and J lost 4, with 9 bases in between. The CDR3 spans 13 residues. CDR3: CASRKGINEKLFF. CDR3 nucleotide sequence: TGTGCCAGCAGAAAGGGCATTAATGAAAAACTGTTTTTT.

The chain uses TRBV5-1 and TRBJ2-7, with D perhaps TRBD1 (6 bases). Germline lookup yields CDR1 SGHRS and CDR2 YFSETQ. V was cut by 0 bases and J by 0 bases, with 13 bases left in between. This CDR3 has 16 residues. The CDR3 coding sequence is TGCGCCAGCAGCTTGGGTTCAGGGGCTTCCTCCTACGAGCAGTACTTC. Residues: CASSLGSGASSYEQYF.

The table lists this clonotype with many counts. The DNA for the CDR3 is TGTGCCAGCAGTTACTCGGGGCAGGGCCCTAGCACAGATACGCAGTATTTT. This gives the protein CASSYSGQGPSTDTQYF. The rearrangement joins TRBV6-6 to TRBJ2-3; a possible D gene is TRBD1 (5 bases). V shed 0 bases and J shed 0 bases, with 13 bases lying between them. CDR3 length: 17 amino acids. Germline-derived CDR1 and CDR2 are MNHNY and SVGAGI (reference sequence).